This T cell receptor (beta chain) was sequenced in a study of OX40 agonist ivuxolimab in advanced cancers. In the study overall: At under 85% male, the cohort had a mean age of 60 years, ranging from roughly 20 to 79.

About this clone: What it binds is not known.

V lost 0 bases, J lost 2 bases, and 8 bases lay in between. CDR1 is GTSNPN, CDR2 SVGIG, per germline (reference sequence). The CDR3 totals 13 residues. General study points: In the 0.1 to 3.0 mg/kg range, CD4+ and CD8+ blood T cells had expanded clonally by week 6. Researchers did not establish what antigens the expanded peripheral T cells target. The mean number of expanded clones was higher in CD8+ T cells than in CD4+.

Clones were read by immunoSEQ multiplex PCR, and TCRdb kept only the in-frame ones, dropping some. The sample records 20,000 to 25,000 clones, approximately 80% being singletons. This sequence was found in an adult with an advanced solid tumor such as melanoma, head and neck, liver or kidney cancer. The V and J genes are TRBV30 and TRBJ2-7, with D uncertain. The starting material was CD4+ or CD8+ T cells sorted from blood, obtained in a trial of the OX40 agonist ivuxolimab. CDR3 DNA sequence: TGTGCCTGGAGTGTATTTACTCCCTACGAGCAGTACTTC. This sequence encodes CAWSVFTPYEQYF.